This TCR beta chain was found in a study of beta chain features in type 1 diabetes. Across the study: There were approximately 100 million sorted cells examined across all samples.

Expressed TCRB transcripts were sequenced because the entire RNA isolate underwent reverse transcription. The protocol was immunoSEQ multiplex PCR, while the TCRdb copy is restricted to in-frame clones and leaves out a portion. The repertoire has some 150,000 clones, about 10% of them found once; the top ten carry 1.3%. This clone turned up a few times. Germline V CDR1 and CDR2: MNHNY, SVGAGI (reference sequence). The CDR3 is made up of 15 amino acids. V was pared by 2 bases and J by 6 bases, with 15 bases between. Sequences were obtained from naive CD4+ T cells from blood. This sequence joins TRBV6-6 and TRBJ2-3, with D perhaps matching TRBD2 (6 bases). The TCR comes from a man aged 18 to 30 in good health. The CDR3 DNA sequence: TGTGCCAGCAGTTACGGGGACTCTCGGGACGATACGCAGTATTTT. Protein product: CASSYGDSRDDTQYF.